The 19 T cell receptor beta chains presented below share a single source sample, sequenced in a study of blood T cell repertoires in COVID-19. The table came from immunoSEQ multiplex PCR; TCRdb's copy has only in-frame clones and leaves some out. The sample includes 130,000 or so clones, about four fifths of them seen just once. Sequencing was performed on peripheral blood. Receptors originate from a man at least 80 years old with acute or convalescent COVID-19.

V usage is TRBV19 and J usage is TRBJ2-2; 10 bases agree with TRBD1. The CDR3 totals 16 residues. Germline trimming cut 5 bases from V and 8 bases from J; bases unmatched to any gene: 11. CDR1 LNHDA and CDR2 SQIVND come from the germline V gene (reference sequence). The CDR3 region has the DNA TGTGCCAGTAGTGCCGGACAGGGGGTAACCACTGGGGAGCTGTTTTTT. It is translated as CASSAGQGVTTGELFF.

This chain connects TRBV11-2 to TRBJ2-1; tentatively, D is TRBD2 (6 bases). Germline V CDR1 and CDR2: SGHAT, FQNNGV. This CDR3 has 15 amino acids. V lost 2 bases and J 2 bases, leaving 10 bases between the germline ends. CDR3: CASSLWAGTYNEQFF. CDR3 nucleotides: TGTGCCAGCAGCTTATGGGCGGGGACCTACAATGAGCAGTTCTTC.

This rearrangement joins TRBV4-2 to TRBJ2-2; 10 bases map to TRBD1. Germline-derived CDR1 and CDR2 are LGHNA and YNFKEQ. With V trimmed by 2 bases and J by 3 bases, 6 bases remained unmatched. The CDR3 sequence is 17 residues long. The CDR3 reads CASSQYTGQGHTGELFF. DNA of the CDR3: TGTGCCAGCAGCCAATATACGGGACAGGGGCACACCGGGGAGCTGTTTTTT.

The DNA of the CDR3 is TGTGCCAGCAGTTTATATGGAGGTGCCCAGCATTTT. The encoded protein is CASSLYGGAQHF. This chain connects TRBV28 to TRBJ1-5; D unresolved. Germline V gives CDR1 MDHEN, CDR2 SYDVKM. This CDR3 comprises 12 residues. Trimming stripped 1 base from V and 11 bases from J, with 9 bases between.

The chain has TRBV7-9 and TRBJ2-5, with D maybe TRBD2 (6 bases). Germline loops: CDR1 SEHNR, CDR2 FQNEAQ (reference sequence). The CDR3 has 14 amino acids. The V end lost 3 bases, the J end lost 5 bases, and 13 bases lay between the germline ends. The CDR3 sequence is CASSFKGTGETQYF. The CDR3 bases are TGTGCCAGCAGCTTTAAGGGGACTGGGGAGACCCAGTACTTC.

The chain carries TRBV19 and TRBJ2-1; 9 bases agree with TRBD1. J gave up 9 bases and V 5 bases, and 11 bases lay outside the gene matches. The CDR3 spans 15 residues. Per germline, CDR1 LNHDA and CDR2 SQIVND (reference sequence). CDR3 in DNA: TGTGCCAGTAGTGCCGGGACAGGGATGCTCGGTGAGCAGTTCTTC. Protein sequence: CASSAGTGMLGEQFF.

This clone was seen a few times. V is TRBV28 and J is TRBJ1-1; the match to TRBD1 covers 7 bases. CDR3 size: 16 residues. V shed 1 base and J 1 base; nucleotides not matched to a gene: 6. Germline assignment: CDR1 MDHEN and CDR2 SYDVKM. CDR3 protein: CASSLFGTAANTEAFF. Written as DNA, the CDR3 is TGTGCCAGCAGTTTATTTGGGACAGCGGCGAACACTGAAGCTTTCTTT.

This clone has a single count. The rearrangement links TRBV5-4 to TRBJ1-1; the D gene is possibly TRBD1 (5 bases). The germline V and J ends were trimmed by 1 base and 1 base, with 5 bases remaining between them. The length of the CDR3 is 13 residues. Germline loops: CDR1 SGHNT, CDR2 YYREEE (reference sequence). CDR3 amino acids: CASSLQGNTEAFF. The DNA for the CDR3 is TGTGCCAGCAGCTTGCAGGGGAACACTGAAGCTTTCTTT.

The genes are TRBV6-6 and TRBJ1-2; 7 bases fit TRBD1. V lost 5 bases and J lost 8; bases outside the gene matches: 8. Germline lookup yields CDR1 MNHNY and CDR2 SVGAGI (reference sequence). The CDR3 runs 13 residues. CDR3 nucleotide sequence: TGTGCCAGCAGTCCGACAGGGATCGGGGGCTACACCTTC. The encoded protein is CASSPTGIGGYTF.

This chain links TRBV4-1 with TRBJ1-1; TRBD1 is a possible D gene (5 bases). V was clipped by 3 bases and J by 4 bases, with 9 bases between them. Germline V lookup: CDR1 MGHRA, CDR2 YSYEKL. This CDR3 comprises 13 residues. The CDR3 DNA sequence: TGCGCCAGCAGCCATCAGGGCTTCACTGAAGCTTTCTTT. This encodes CASSHQGFTEAFF.

The V call is TRBV3-1 (or the pseudogene TRBV3-2), the J call TRBJ1-1; D is unclear. Germline V CDR1 and CDR2: LGHDT, YNNKEL (reference sequence). This CDR3 is 13 amino acids long. Trimming cost V 4 bases and J 5 bases, with 11 bases left between them. CDR3 sequence: CASSRGSGTEAFF. The CDR3 region has the DNA TGTGCCAGCAGCCGAGGGAGTGGGACTGAAGCTTTCTTT.

V gene TRBV5-5 combines with J gene TRBJ1-5; 8 bases map to TRBD1. The CDR3 has 16 residues. Trimming removed 4 bases from V and 0 bases from J; junction bases left unmatched: 6. In germline, CDR1 is SGHKS, CDR2 YYEKEE (reference sequence). The CDR3 spells CASSIGQGLSNQPQHF. In DNA, the CDR3 is TGTGCCAGCAGCATCGGACAGGGCCTTAGCAATCAGCCCCAGCATTTT.

The rearrangement links TRBV3-1 (or the pseudogene TRBV3-2) to TRBJ2-7, with D perhaps TRBD1 (6 bases). CDR1 and CDR2 (germline): LGHDT, YNNKEL (reference sequence). The CDR3 contains 15 residues. Trimming took 1 base from V and 1 from J, leaving 11 bases between them. CDR3: CASSQGPDSSYEQYF. In DNA, the CDR3 is TGTGCCAGCAGCCAAGGACCGGACAGTTCCTACGAGCAGTACTTC.

The genes are TRBV7-2 and TRBJ2-3; 7 bases map to TRBD2. This CDR3 region has 17 residues. V was pared by 1 base and J by 1 base, with 8 bases of the junction left unmatched. Germline loops: CDR1 SGHTA, CDR2 FQGNSA. CDR3 DNA: TGTGCCAGCAGCTTAGGGGCCCGGGCGGGGGGCACAGATACGCAGTATTTT. As protein: CASSLGARAGGTDTQYF. The variable domain in full, with the rest retrieved from reference TRBV7-2 and TRBJ2-3, is GAGVSQSPSNKVTEKGKDVELRCDPISGHTALYWYRQSLGQGLEFLIYFQGNSAPDKSGLPSDRFSAERTGGSVSTLTIQRTQQEDSAVYLCASSLGARAGGTDTQYFGPGTRLTVL.

The genes are TRBV29-1 and TRBJ2-7; 7 bases map to TRBD1. V was clipped by 7 bases and J by 6 bases; unmatched bases: 6. This CDR3 contains 11 residues. Germline V gene lookup returns CDR1 SQVTM and CDR2 ANQGSEA. CDR3 sequence (DNA): TGCAGCGGGGGACAGACCTCCGAGCAGTACTTC. Translation: CSGGQTSEQYF.

A word on this clone: This may be a read error, as it is one base from a much larger clone. This CDR3 is also generated by other DNA sequences in the sample. The rearrangement joins TRBV19 to TRBJ1-1; D remains ambiguous. V lost 9 bases and J lost 11, with 25 bases in between. Germline assignment: CDR1 LNHDA and CDR2 SQIVND (reference sequence). This CDR3 has 14 amino acids. CDR3 nucleotide sequence: TGTGCCAGCAGTGCCCTACCGCGAATGGAGCATGCTTTCTTT. Its protein is CASSALPRMEHAFF.

This clone has only a few counts. The rearrangement uses TRBV10-1 and TRBJ2-5; the D gene is possibly TRBD1 (6 bases). Per the germline V gene, CDR1 is WNHNN and CDR2 is SYGVQD (reference sequence). This CDR3 is built from 12 residues. Trimming pared 3 bases from V and 5 bases from J, leaving 7 bases between. The CDR3 DNA reads as TGCGCCAGCAGTGATACAGGGGAGACCCAGTACTTC. Encoded protein: CASSDTGETQYF.

In its sample, this clone ranks as medium-sized. The chain couples TRBV4-2 to TRBJ1-6; D is uncertain. V shed 4 bases and J shed 9 bases, with 19 bases lying between them. The CDR3 totals 16 residues. Germline CDR1 reads LGHNA; CDR2 reads YNFKEQ. DNA of the CDR3: TGTGCCAGCAGCCGTGGAGCGGGGTCCTTAAGTTCACCCCTCCACTTT. It is translated as CASSRGAGSLSSPLHF.

This chain links TRBV19 with TRBJ1-1, with TRBD1 matching 9 bases. The germline gives CDR1 LNHDA, CDR2 SQIVND (reference sequence). This CDR3 is built from 15 residues. J lost 1 base, V lost 5 bases, and 5 bases had no gene match. The DNA for the CDR3 is TGTGCCAGTAGTTTCCAGGACAGGGGGAACACTGAAGCTTTCTTT. Protein product: CASSFQDRGNTEAFF.